Below, 12 T cell receptor beta chains from the same sample are listed, as sequenced in a study of T cell repertoires in cytomegalovirus infection. Each CDR3 protein is one row after TCRdb ran MiXCR on the reads. This table has about 900,000 distinct CDR3 sequences, 25% to 40% appearing once. Which antigens these TCRs recognize remains unknown. The sample was cultured CD8+ T cells from PBMCs, taken from culture after CMV antigen stimulation. The receptors were gathered from a human donor in good health (CMV status not recorded). Some clones in this sample may be carry-over from other donors' samples.

The chain is built from TRBV6-6 and TRBJ1-2; 7 bases agree with TRBD1. Germline V lookup: CDR1 MNHNY, CDR2 SVGAGI (reference sequence). The CDR3 has 12 amino acids. CDR3 nucleotide sequence: TGTGGGGGGGGAGGGGGCCTCTATGGCTACACCTTC. As protein: CGGGGGLYGYTF.

This clonotype came up once. The chain combines TRBV6-1 with TRBJ1-1; 11 bases are a match to TRBD1. The junction had 10 bases not matched to a gene; V was cut back by 6 bases and J by 4 bases. CDR1 and CDR2 from the germline V gene are MNHNS and SASEGT. The CDR3 consists of 16 residues. DNA of the CDR3: TGTGCCAGCAGCTTTAGGGACAGGGGGTCGGTCACTGAAGCTTTCTTT. Translated: CASSFRDRGSVTEAFF.

As concerns this clonotype: This could be a read error, since a much larger clone is one nucleotide away. The chain joins TRBV7-6 to TRBJ1-1; possible D gene TRBD1, 5 bases. Germline CDR1 and CDR2: SGHVS and FNYEAQ. CDR3 length equals 13 residues. The CDR3 DNA sequence: TGTGCCAACAGCCAGGGTCCTTTTTTGGAAGCTTTCTTT. This sequence encodes CANSQGPFLEAFF.

This clonotype was seen ten or more times. The chain has TRBV7-9 and TRBJ1-2; 9 bases align to TRBD1. The CDR3 runs 14 residues. The ends lost 4 bases at V and 4 bases at J; junction bases unmatched: 4. CDR1 and CDR2 (germline): SEHNR, FQNEAQ (reference sequence). The CDR3 coding sequence is TGTGCCAGCAGCTGGACAGGGGCGGGCTATGGCTACACCTTC. It is translated as CASSWTGAGYGYTF.

V is TRBV5-4 and J is TRBJ2-1, with D possibly TRBD1 on 6 matching bases. CDR1 and CDR2 from the germline V gene are SGHNT and YYREEE (reference sequence). V lost 3 bases and J 8 bases, leaving 18 bases between the germline ends. This CDR3 comprises 15 residues. CDR3 bases: TGTGCCAGCAGCTCGAGACAGGTGAATAAGGATGAGCAGTTCTTC. Its protein is CASSSRQVNKDEQFF.

This clonotype was detected only once. The genes are TRBV12-5 and TRBJ1-2; D not certain. The CDR3 contains 13 residues. Between the trimmed V and J ends, which lost 4 bases and 3 bases, there was a span of 9 bases. CDR1 LGHNT and CDR2 FRNRAP come from the germline V gene. The CDR3 protein is CASGSGLYYGYTF. The CDR3 DNA reads TGTGCTAGTGGTTCGGGTCTATACTATGGCTACACCTTC.

The chain joins TRBV9 to TRBJ2-1; 12 nucleotides match TRBD2. The CDR3 is 15 amino acids. Germline assignment: CDR1 SGDLS and CDR2 YYNGEE. Trimming cost V 6 bases and J 7 bases; bases outside gene matches: 8. This CDR3 is CASNGLAGGLNEQFF. Here the CDR3 DNA reads TGTGCCAGCAACGGCCTAGCGGGGGGGCTGAATGAGCAGTTCTTC.

There are a few counts of this clonotype. J is TRBJ1-1 and V is TRBV7-2; D is unresolved. Germline CDR1 is SGHTA and CDR2 is FQGNSA. V was shortened by 3 bases and J by 11 bases, with 13 bases between the two germline ends. This CDR3 contains 12 residues. CDR3 residues: CASSFLTLEAFF. In nucleotides, the CDR3 is TGTGCCAGCAGCTTCCTTACTCTGGAGGCTTTCTTT.

This clonotype was detected many times. The chain combines TRBV7-2 with TRBJ2-6, with 9 bases aligning to TRBD1. The CDR3 covers 19 residues. Trimming at V came to 5 bases and at J to 0 bases, leaving 11 bases not matched to a gene. Looked up from germline, CDR1 is SGHTA and CDR2 is FQGNSA. The CDR3 DNA follows: TGTGCCAGCAGCCGCCCTCGGACAGGGGCGACCTCTGGGGCCAACGTCCTGACTTTC. Translation: CASSRPRTGATSGANVLTF.

This clonotype has just a few counts. The J gene is TRBJ1-1, the V gene TRBV4-1, with D tentatively TRBD1 (5 bases). The ends were cut back, 4 bases at V and 0 bases at J, with 12 bases in the middle. This CDR3 is 15 amino acids long. Germline V lookup: CDR1 MGHRA, CDR2 YSYEKL. CDR3 coding DNA: TGCGCCAGCAGCCTAGGGGTGGAAATGAACACTGAAGCTTTCTTT. This gives the protein CASSLGVEMNTEAFF.

On this clonotype itself: A much more abundant neighbour one base away suggests this may be a read error. The V gene is TRBV7-2, the J gene TRBJ2-7; the D is unclear. The germline V gene encodes CDR1 SGHTA and CDR2 FQGNSA. The CDR3 spans 12 residues. The CDR3 nucleotides are TGTGTCAGCAGCTACCGCTGGGACGAGCAGTACTTC. The encoded protein is CVSSYRWDEQYF.

This chain connects TRBV12-3 or TRBV12-4 to TRBJ1-3; TRBD1 matches 10 bases. Unmatched junction bases numbered 17, after V lost 8 bases and J lost 4 bases. This CDR3 has 18 amino acids. The CDR3 DNA reads as TGTGCCAGCGACACCCGACAACCGGGACAGGGGTCCGGAAACACCATATATTTT. Protein: CASDTRQPGQGSGNTIYF.